Listed below are T cell receptor beta chains from one sample, sequenced in a study of low-dose radiotherapy and immunotherapy resistance in tumors. Each CDR3 protein is one row after TCRdb ran MiXCR on the reads. The sample lists tens of thousands of distinct CDR3 sequences, less than 40% occurring once. The sample here was PBMCs, taken before treatment. The receptors originated from a female donor with ovarian cancer. The CDR3 runs from the conserved cysteine through the conserved F or W. A D gene is named only where the DNA matches it firmly. Only part of the rows carry a size: once, few, many, or a class if the clone is expanded.

clone_size: many; j_call: TRBJ2-7; v_call: TRBV20-1; d_call: TRBD2; cdr3_nt: TGCAGTGCCGTGGGGGGGGGTTTCTACGAGCAGTACTTC; cdr3_aa: CSAVGGGFYEQYF
clone_size: many; j_call: TRBJ2-3; v_call: TRBV4-3; d_call: .; cdr3_nt: TGCGCCAGCAGCCAAGACAGCACAGATACGCAGTATTTT; cdr3_aa: CASSQDSTDTQYF
clone_size: .; j_call: TRBJ2-5; v_call: TRBV20-1; d_call: .; cdr3_nt: TGCAGTGCGGACCGGGTCCTCTTGCTGGAGACCCAGTACTTC; cdr3_aa: CSADRVLLLETQYF
clone_size: many; j_call: TRBJ2-2; v_call: TRBV27; d_call: TRBD1; cdr3_nt: TGTGCCAGCAGTTTACCAACCCGACAGGGGGCAACGAACACCGGGGAGCTGTTTTTT; cdr3_aa: CASSLPTRQGATNTGELFF
clone_size: few; j_call: TRBJ2-1; v_call: TRBV5-1; d_call: .; cdr3_nt: TGCGCCAGCAGCTTGGGCCTAAATGAGCAGTTCTTC; cdr3_aa: CASSLGLNEQFF
clone_size: many; j_call: TRBJ2-2; v_call: TRBV4-3; d_call: .; cdr3_nt: TGCGCCAGCAGCCAAGATAACATCGGGAGTCACACCGGGGAGCTGTTTTTT; cdr3_aa: CASSQDNIGSHTGELFF
clone_size: few; j_call: TRBJ2-3; v_call: TRBV7-9; d_call: .; cdr3_nt: TGTGCCAGCAGCTGGGCAGGGCCCACAGATACGCAGTATTTT; cdr3_aa: CASSWAGPTDTQYF
clone_size: .; j_call: TRBJ2-1; v_call: TRBV10-3; d_call: .; cdr3_nt: TGTGCCATCAGTGAAGGGGGGCTGGGGGGGCTTGAGCAGTTCTTC; cdr3_aa: CAISEGGLGGLEQFF
clone_size: .; j_call: TRBJ2-7; v_call: TRBV6-2/TRBV6-3; d_call: TRBD2; cdr3_nt: TGTGCCAGCAGTGACGGTGCGGGGAGGGGCTACGAGCAGTACTTC; cdr3_aa: CASSDGAGRGYEQYF
clone_size: .; j_call: TRBJ2-7; v_call: TRBV7-2; d_call: TRBD2; cdr3_nt: TGTGCCAGCGGCACGGGGGGAGCGGGCTACGAGCAGTACTTC; cdr3_aa: CASGTGGAGYEQYF
clone_size: .; j_call: TRBJ2-1; v_call: TRBV12-3/TRBV12-4; d_call: TRBD2; cdr3_nt: TGTGCCAGCAGTGCCGGACTAGCCCGTGAGCAGTTCTTC; cdr3_aa: CASSAGLAREQFF
clone_size: .; j_call: TRBJ2-1; v_call: TRBV5-6; d_call: TRBD2; cdr3_nt: TGTGCCAGCCGCGCGGGACTAGGCTTCGATGAGCAGTTCTTC; cdr3_aa: CASRAGLGFDEQFF
clone_size: many; j_call: TRBJ1-3; v_call: TRBV2; d_call: .; cdr3_nt: TGTGCCAGCAGTGCTAGTGCTGGTGGAAACACCATATATTTT; cdr3_aa: CASSASAGGNTIYF
clone_size: many; j_call: TRBJ2-2; v_call: TRBV5-1; d_call: .; cdr3_nt: TGCGCCAGCAGCTTTAGGATAACCGGGGAGCTGTTTTTT; cdr3_aa: CASSFRITGELFF
clone_size: few; j_call: TRBJ2-1; v_call: TRBV28; d_call: .; cdr3_nt: TGTGCCAGCAGCTTCGGCGGAGGACGCTACAATGAGCAGTTCTTC; cdr3_aa: CASSFGGGRYNEQFF